This T cell receptor beta chain comes out of a study of graft-versus-host responses after intestinal transplantation. Sequenced by immunoSEQ multiplex PCR; TCRdb stores in-frame clones only, minus some. The sample carries approximately 75,000 clones, nearly 90% recorded once. Details on this clone: Its target is unknown.

Germline V gene data show CDR1 as LNHDA and CDR2 as SQIVND (reference sequence). The junction had 10 bases not matched to a gene; V was cut back by 6 bases and J by 6 bases. The CDR3 is 15 residues long. The material was unstimulated CD8+ T cells sorted from spleen or lymph node cells, obtained before transplant. The gene calls are TRBV19 and TRBJ2-3, with 9 bases aligning to TRBD2. This receptor was identified in a human donor who was the organ donor for an intestinal transplant. The CDR3 is CASSFRDSGRDTQYF. The CDR3 nucleotides are TGTGCCAGTAGCTTCCGGGACAGCGGGAGGGATACGCAGTATTTT.